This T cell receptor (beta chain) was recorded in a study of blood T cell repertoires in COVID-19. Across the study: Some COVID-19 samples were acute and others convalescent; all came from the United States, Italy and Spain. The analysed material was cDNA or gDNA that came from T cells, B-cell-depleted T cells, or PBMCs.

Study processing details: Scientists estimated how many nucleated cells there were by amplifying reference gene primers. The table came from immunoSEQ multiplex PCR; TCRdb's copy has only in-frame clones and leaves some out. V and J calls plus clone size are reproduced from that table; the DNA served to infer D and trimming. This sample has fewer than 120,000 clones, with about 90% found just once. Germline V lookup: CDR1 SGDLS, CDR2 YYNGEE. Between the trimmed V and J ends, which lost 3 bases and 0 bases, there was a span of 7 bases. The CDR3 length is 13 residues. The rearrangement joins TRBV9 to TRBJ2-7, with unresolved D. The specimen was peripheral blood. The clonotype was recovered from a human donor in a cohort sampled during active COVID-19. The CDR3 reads CASSGHLSYEQYF. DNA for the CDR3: TGTGCCAGCAGCGGACACCTCTCCTACGAGCAGTACTTC.